This T cell receptor (beta chain) was observed in a study of T cell responses to AZD1222 COVID-19 vaccine. This CDR3 has 14 amino acids. The V end lost 6 bases, the J end lost 6 bases, and 14 bases lay between the germline ends. CDR1 MDHEN and CDR2 SYDVKM come from the germline V gene. Clones were read by immunoSEQ multiplex PCR, and TCRdb kept only the in-frame ones, dropping some. Of about 270,000 clones listed, 90% to 95% are singletons. J is TRBJ1-4 and V is TRBV28; TRBD1 is a possible D gene (5 bases). This material consisted of peripheral blood, taken 28 days after the second AZD1222 dose. The clonotype originates from an adult who received the AZD1222 COVID-19 vaccine. CDR3 protein: CASRDGGGYEKLFF. CDR3 DNA: TGTGCCAGCAGGGATGGGGGGGGTTATGAAAAACTGTTTTTT.